This T cell receptor (beta chain) came from a study of T cell responses to AZD1222 COVID-19 vaccine. Notes on the study in general: Among vaccine-associated CD4 TCRs, coverage spanned spike, with dominance at 160-218 and 743-854.

Germline V gene lookup returns CDR1 SGHVS and CDR2 FQNEAQ. Germline trimming cut 2 bases from V and 4 bases from J; bases unmatched to any gene: 13. This CDR3 spans 17 amino acids. About this clone: As yet, its antigen is unknown.

The table came from immunoSEQ multiplex PCR; TCRdb's copy has only in-frame clones and leaves some out. The sample records 110,000 to 150,000 clones, around 88% being singletons. This rearrangement joins TRBV7-8 to TRBJ2-7, with TRBD2 matching over 8 bases. The source is an adult in good health. Sequenced material: peripheral blood, taken on day 0 of AZD1222 vaccination. Here the CDR3 DNA reads TGTGCCAGCAGCTTACAGGATGGCGGGCTAGCGGGTTACGAGCAGTACTTC. This gives the protein CASSLQDGGLAGYEQYF.